The 5 T cell receptor beta chains reported below all come from one sample, sequenced in a study of siplizumab effects on memory and regulatory T cells. Sequenced by immunoSEQ multiplex PCR; TCRdb stores in-frame clones only, minus some. The sample yields some 100,000 clones, about 90% seen once. The sequenced sample consisted of Tregs sorted from blood. The receptor set was obtained from a human donor in good health.

V usage is TRBV20-1 and J usage is TRBJ2-3; no definite D call. Trimming removed 3 bases at V and 6 bases at J, with 7 bases between. This CDR3 region has 11 residues. CDR1 DFQATT and CDR2 SNEGSKA come from the germline V gene (reference sequence). CDR3 DNA: TGCAGTGCTAGCATGGGGGATACGCAGTATTTT. Encoded protein: CSASMGDTQYF.

The chain carries TRBV19 and TRBJ2-7; 7 bases match TRBD2. Germline V lookup: CDR1 LNHDA, CDR2 SQIVND (reference sequence). The V and J ends lost 7 bases and 3 bases, in that order; junction bases with no gene match: 9. This CDR3 spans 14 amino acids. CDR3 sequence reads: CASNPSGHNYEQYF. The CDR3 DNA reads as TGTGCCAGTAATCCTAGCGGCCACAACTACGAGCAGTACTTC.

The gene calls are TRBV15 and TRBJ2-1; tentative D call: TRBD2 (6 bases). V lost 5 bases, J lost 8 bases, and 19 bases lay in between. The CDR3 extends over 15 amino acids. The germline gives CDR1 LNHNV, CDR2 YYDKDF (reference sequence). This CDR3 is CATSRGLGVMYEQFF. The CDR3 DNA reads TGTGCCACCAGCCGGGGACTCGGCGTGATGTATGAGCAGTTCTTC.

The genes are TRBV2 and TRBJ2-1; D is perhaps TRBD1 or TRBD2 (7 bases each). Per germline, CDR1 SNHLY and CDR2 FYNNEI. V lost 2 bases, J lost 1 base, and 9 bases lay in between. This CDR3 has 15 amino acids. DNA of the CDR3: TGTGCCAGCAGTGAACAGGGGGGGTCCTACAATGAGCAGTTCTTC. It translates to CASSEQGGSYNEQFF.

J is TRBJ1-3 and V is TRBV5-1; 7 bases are a match to TRBD1. V trimming: 0 bases; J trimming: 1 base; junction bases outside the gene matches: 4. The CDR3 covers 16 residues. Germline loops: CDR1 SGHRS, CDR2 YFSETQ. DNA of the CDR3: TGCGCCAGCAGCTTGGTTGCAGGGGGATCTGGAAACACCATATATTTT. Translated: CASSLVAGGSGNTIYF.